A single sample gave rise to the 6 T cell receptor beta chains below, sequenced in a study of T cell responses to AZD1222 COVID-19 vaccine. Some clones are missing from TCRdb's copy, which holds only in-frame ones; the method was immunoSEQ multiplex PCR. The repertoire holds more than 85,000 clones, with nearly 90% as singletons. The starting material was peripheral blood, obtained on day 0 of AZD1222 vaccination. The source is an adult in good health.

The chain recombines TRBV11-2 with TRBJ1-2, with D hard to call. The V gene lost 5 bases and the J gene lost 4 bases, with 14 bases spanning the gap. This CDR3 region has 14 residues. The germline V gene encodes CDR1 SGHAT and CDR2 FQNNGV. The CDR3 sequence is CASSPQASTYGYTF. As DNA, the CDR3 is TGTGCCAGCAGCCCCCAGGCTTCCACCTATGGCTACACCTTC.

This chain links TRBV4-1 with TRBJ1-4; D gene unclear. The ends were cut back, 1 base at V and 8 bases at J, with 17 bases in the middle. The length of the CDR3 is 16 residues. Germline CDR1 reads MGHRA; CDR2 reads YSYEKL. CDR3 in DNA: TGCGCCAGCAGCCAAGCACGGGCTTCAAGGGTGGAAAAACTGTTTTTT. Protein product: CASSQARASRVEKLFF.

The chain has TRBV7-2 and TRBJ2-1; 9 nucleotides match TRBD1. The germline CDR1 and CDR2 sequences are SGHTA and FQGNSA. The CDR3 runs to 15 residues. Trimming removed 5 bases from V and 4 bases from J; junction bases left unmatched: 6. The CDR3 DNA follows: TGTGCCAGCAGCACTTCCGGGACAGGGTACAATGAGCAGTTCTTC. Protein: CASSTSGTGYNEQFF.

The sample holds a few counts of this clone. The chain couples TRBV4-3 to TRBJ1-1, with 7 positions matching TRBD1. The CDR3 consists of 15 residues. In germline, CDR1 is LGHNA, CDR2 YSLEER. With V trimmed by 4 bases and J by 4 bases, 9 bases remained unmatched. CDR3 sequence reads: CASSPETGLTTEAFF. The CDR3 coding sequence is TGCGCCAGCAGCCCCGAGACAGGGTTGACCACTGAAGCTTTCTTT.

The rearrangement uses TRBV18 and TRBJ1-3, with 9 bases aligning to TRBD1. The CDR3 length is 14 residues. Germline V lookup: CDR1 KGHSH, CDR2 LQKENI. The V gene end was trimmed by 6 bases and the J gene end by 2 bases; junction bases not matched to a gene: 2. The CDR3 protein is CASSGQGTGNTIYF. The DNA of the CDR3 is TGTGCCAGCTCTGGACAGGGGACTGGAAACACCATATATTTT. Full variable domain (missing parts from reference TRBV18 and TRBJ1-3): NAGVMQNPRHLVRRRGQEARLRCSPMKGHSHVYWYRQLPEEGLKFMVYLQKENIIDESGMPKERFSAEFPKEGPSILRIQQVVRGDSAAYFCASSGQGTGNTIYFGEGSWLTVV.

This chain links TRBV28 with TRBJ1-1; 7 bases fit TRBD1. Trimming took 6 bases from V and 10 from J; bases not matched to a gene: 17. The CDR3 loop spans 15 amino acids. Germline V gene lookup returns CDR1 MDHEN and CDR2 SYDVKM. The DNA for the CDR3 is TGTGCCAGCAGCCCTCCCGGGACAGAACTCCGAGCAGCTTTCTTT. This sequence encodes CASSPPGTELRAAFF.